This is a list of T cell receptor beta chains from one sample in a study of CD8+CD57+ T cells in acquired aplastic anemia. TCRdb reprocessed the reads with MiXCR, giving one entry per CDR3 protein. The sample lists roughly 500,000 distinct CDR3 sequences, around 30% occurring once. Specimen: sorted CD4+, CD8+, or CD8+CD57+ T cells (not recorded which) from PBMCs. Every receptor here comes from a human donor with aplastic anemia. Each CDR3 is given with its conserved first and last residue. Each record gives: J gene, clone size, D gene, V gene, CDR3 protein, CDR3 DNA. A D gene is named only where the DNA matches it firmly. The size of a clone is reported for some rows only, either as once, few or many, or as a class for expanded clones.

TRBJ1-1 many . TRBV19 CANPMLVNTEAFF TGTGCCAACCCAATGCTGGTGAACACTGAAGCTTTCTTT
TRBJ1-5 many . TRBV2 CASDRGGNQPQHF TGTGCCAGCGATAGGGGAGGCAATCAGCCCCAGCATTTT
TRBJ2-7 many . TRBV20-1 CSGGRGQDEQYF TGCAGTGGCGGACGGGGGCAAGACGAGCAGTACTTC
TRBJ1-4 . . TRBV7-4 CASSSTLGTNEKLFF TGTGCCAGCAGTTCCACACTAGGGACTAATGAAAAACTGTTTTTT
TRBJ2-5 . TRBD2 TRBV5-4 CASSLLSGVKETQYF TGTGCCAGCAGCTTGTTAAGCGGGGTTAAGGAGACCCAGTACTTC
TRBJ2-7 few . TRBV5-1 CASSLFQGGTYEQYF TGCGCCAGCAGCTTGTTCCAGGGGGGGACCTACGAGCAGTACTTC
TRBJ1-1 few . TRBV3-1 CASSQGPPNTEAFF TGTGCCAGCAGCCAGGGACCGCCGAACACTGAAGCTTTCTTT
TRBJ2-5 . TRBD2 TRBV19 CASSYLAGGQETQYF TGTGCCAGTAGTTATCTAGCGGGAGGGCAAGAGACCCAGTACTTC
TRBJ1-2 few . TRBV12-3/TRBV12-4 CASSSGGWYGYTF TGTGCCAGCAGCTCCGGGGGATGGTATGGCTACACCTTC
TRBJ2-3 many . TRBV24-1 CATSDIRRPGSTQYF TGTGCCACCAGTGATATCCGAAGGCCCGGGAGTACGCAGTATTTT
TRBJ1-5 . . TRBV7-3 CASSPGTISYEHF TGTGCCAGCAGCCCCGGGACAATCTCCTACGAGCATTTT
TRBJ2-6 once . TRBV29-1 CSSPRGTRTSGANVLTF TGCAGTTCTCCACGGGGAACACGAACCTCTGGGGCCAACGTCCTGACTTTC
TRBJ2-5 . . TRBV14 CASSQEGAGFETQYF TGTGCCAGCAGCCAAGAGGGGGCAGGATTCGAGACCCAGTACTTC
TRBJ2-5 few TRBD1 TRBV9 CASSRGTGGETQYF TGTGCCAGCAGCCGCGGGACAGGAGGAGAGACCCAGTACTTC
TRBJ2-7 few . TRBV6-1 CASRGRAESYEQYF TGTGCCAGCAGGGGCCGCGCGGAATCCTACGAGCAGTACTTC
TRBJ2-2 . . TRBV20-1 CSASSDVGSGRTGELFF TGCAGTGCCAGCAGTGATGTTGGGTCAGGACGAACCGGGGAGCTGTTTTTT
TRBJ1-5 . . TRBV6-1 CASKRLFQGNQPQHF TGTGCCAGCAAGAGACTTTTTCAAGGCAATCAGCCCCAGCATTTT
TRBJ1-1 few TRBD1 TRBV30 CAWSPTVRGRSAFF TGTGCCTGGAGTCCGACAGTCAGGGGGCGATCGGCTTTCTTT
TRBJ1-2 many . TRBV12-3/TRBV12-4 CASSLRPDYGYTF TGTGCCAGCAGTTTGCGGCCGGACTATGGCTACACCTTC
TRBJ1-2 . . TRBV29-1 CSVEGIDGYTF TGCAGCGTTGAAGGCATTGATGGCTACACCTTC
TRBJ2-2 . . TRBV29-1 CSGQVRGNTGELFF TGCAGCGGGCAGGTCAGGGGAAACACCGGGGAGCTGTTTTTT
TRBJ2-7 many . TRBV12-3/TRBV12-4 CASTAGRVKSDEQYF TGTGCCAGCACCGCCGGCAGGGTAAAATCCGACGAGCAGTACTTC
TRBJ1-1 few . TRBV2 CASSAQGGNTEAFF TGTGCCAGCAGTGCCCAGGGAGGGAACACTGAAGCTTTCTTT
TRBJ2-7 . . TRBV25-1 CASSSELLDEQYF TGTGCCAGCAGCTCCGAACTGTTGGACGAGCAGTACTTC
TRBJ1-2 many . TRBV24-1 CATSDPTSRGYTF TGTGCCACCAGTGATCCCACATCCCGAGGCTACACCTTC
TRBJ2-5 many TRBD2 TRBV9 CASSVGLAGAQETQYF TGTGCCAGCAGCGTAGGACTAGCGGGGGCCCAAGAGACCCAGTACTTC
TRBJ1-1 few . TRBV25-1 CASSGDDGNTEAFF TGTGCCAGCAGCGGTGACGACGGGAACACTGAAGCTTTCTTT
TRBJ1-5 few . TRBV6-1 CASTLTYGEHSNQPQHF TGTGCCAGCACACTCACCTACGGGGAACATAGCAATCAGCCCCAGCATTTT
TRBJ1-6 many TRBD1 TRBV3-1 CASSRTGSESPLHF TGTGCCAGCAGCCGGACAGGGAGCGAGTCACCCCTCCACTTT
TRBJ1-1 many TRBD1 TRBV29-1 CSARQGHTEAFF TGCAGCGCAAGACAGGGGCACACTGAAGCTTTCTTT
TRBJ1-5 . . TRBV11-1 CASSDQLGHYNQPQHF TGTGCCAGCAGTGACCAGCTCGGACATTACAATCAGCCCCAGCATTTT
TRBJ2-1 few TRBD2 TRBV20-1 CSARDHRLAGIYNEQFF TGCAGTGCTAGAGATCATCGGCTAGCGGGGATCTACAATGAGCAGTTCTTC
TRBJ1-2 . . TRBV18 CASSSQENPGYTF TGTGCCAGCTCATCACAGGAGAATCCTGGCTACACCTTC
TRBJ2-5 . TRBD1 TRBV9 CASSLTGTGGETQHF TGTGCCAGCAGCTTAACCGGGACAGGAGGAGAGACCCAGCACTTC
TRBJ2-2 few . TRBV14 CASSQDSRELFF TGTGCCAGCAGCCAAGATTCCCGGGAGCTGTTTTTT
TRBJ2-1 once TRBD2 TRBV20-1 CSAPNRWLAGVSEQFF TGCAGTGCTCCAAACAGGTGGCTAGCGGGAGTATCGGAGCAGTTCTTC
TRBJ1-2 many . TRBV2 CASRGQLDNYGYTF TGTGCCAGCAGAGGACAGCTAGATAACTATGGCTACACCTTC
TRBJ2-1 . . TRBV20-1 CSAHQAFGSHEQFF TGCAGTGCCCATCAGGCCTTCGGCTCCCATGAGCAGTTCTTC
TRBJ1-3 . TRBD1 TRBV10-3 CAIVGTGGSGNTIYF TGTGCCATCGTGGGGACAGGGGGATCTGGAAACACCATATATTTT
TRBJ2-1 . . TRBV9 CASSVEGGSYNEQFF TGTGCCAGCAGCGTAGAAGGGGGCTCCTACAATGAGCAGTTCTTC
TRBJ2-5 many . TRBV9 CASSASGYWETQYF TGTGCCAGCAGCGCGAGTGGGTACTGGGAGACCCAGTACTTC
TRBJ2-5 . TRBD1 TRBV2 CASNPRGLGETQYF TGTGCCAGCAACCCAAGGGGGCTAGGGGAGACCCAGTACTTC
TRBJ2-2 . . TRBV15 CATSRDRRTHTGELFF TGTGCCACCAGCAGAGATCGGAGGACACACACCGGGGAGCTGTTTTTT
TRBJ1-1 many . TRBV5-6 CASSFGGNTEAFF TGTGCCAGCAGCTTCGGGGGAAACACTGAAGCTTTCTTT
TRBJ1-4 few . TRBV5-1 CASSTGAGAEKLFF TGCGCCAGCAGCACGGGAGCCGGGGCTGAAAAACTGTTTTTT
TRBJ2-5 few . TRBV19 CASSPPRSRTSQETQYF TGTGCCAGTAGTCCCCCTCGCTCACGGACGTCCCAAGAGACCCAGTACTTC